Listed here are 4 T cell receptor beta chains from one sample, sequenced in a study of T cells in tumors after PD-1 blockade. Using immunoSEQ multiplex PCR, the repertoire was profiled, and TCRdb retains in-frame clones only, with some absent. The sample comprises 8,500 or so clones, 55% to 65% of which are singletons, and roughly 13% rests with the top ten. The time point denotes: second of two post-therapy site-matched biopsies roughly 2 months apart. This specimen consisted of tumor tissue, obtained after anti-PD-1 treatment. The origin of the receptors is a human donor with basal cell carcinoma.

This clone was recorded only once. V usage is TRBV9 and J usage is TRBJ2-1; 8 nucleotides agree with TRBD2. The CDR3 length is 15 residues. Germline lookup yields CDR1 SGDLS and CDR2 YYNGEE. The V segment lost 0 bases and the J segment 7 bases; nucleotides outside the gene matches: 6. CDR3 DNA: TGTGCCAGCAGCGTAGTAACGGGGGGGCTAAATGAGCAGTTCTTC. Encoded protein: CASSVVTGGLNEQFF.

This clone was seen once. A single base separates this from a much larger clone, so it may be a read error. Distinct nucleotide sequences in the sample also encode this CDR3. V is TRBV19 and J is TRBJ1-1, with 7 bases lining up with TRBD1. The CDR3 contains 13 residues. Germline V CDR1 and CDR2: LNHDA, SQIVND (reference sequence). V lost 3 bases to trimming and J lost 4 bases; unmatched junction nucleotides: 2. This chain's CDR3 is CASSIGTATEAFF. CDR3 sequence (DNA): TGTGCCAGTAGTATTGGGACAGCCACTGAAGCTTTCTTT.

V usage is TRBV18 and J usage is TRBJ1-4; no firm D call. V was clipped by 2 bases and J by 0 bases, with 10 bases between them. The V gene's germline CDR1 is KGHSH and CDR2 LQKENI. The CDR3 has 16 residues. The chain's CDR3 is CASSPSATATNEKLFF. DNA for the CDR3: TGTGCCAGCTCACCATCCGCGACGGCAACTAATGAAAAACTGTTTTTT. The full variable domain, rest sourced from reference TRBV18 and TRBJ1-4, is NAGVMQNPRHLVRRRGQEARLRCSPMKGHSHVYWYRQLPEEGLKFMVYLQKENIIDESGMPKERFSAEFPKEGPSILRIQQVVRGDSAAYFCASSPSATATNEKLFFGSGTQLSVL.

The chain couples TRBV6-2 or TRBV6-3 to TRBJ1-1, with TRBD1 identical over 9 bases. V was clipped by 5 bases and J by 10 bases; unmatched bases: 8. This CDR3 is built from 13 residues. The V gene's germline CDR1 is MNHEY and CDR2 SVGEGT. CDR3 coding DNA: TGTGCCAGCAGTAGCCAGCCGGGACAGGGAGCTTTCTTT. Translation: CASSSQPGQGAFF.